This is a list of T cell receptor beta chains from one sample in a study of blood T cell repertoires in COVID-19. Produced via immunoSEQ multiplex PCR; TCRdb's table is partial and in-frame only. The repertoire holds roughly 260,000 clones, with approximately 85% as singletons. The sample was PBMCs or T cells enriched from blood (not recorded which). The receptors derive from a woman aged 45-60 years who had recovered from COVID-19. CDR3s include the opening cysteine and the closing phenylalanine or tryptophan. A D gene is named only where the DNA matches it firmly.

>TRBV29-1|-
CSVLRLGSADTQYF
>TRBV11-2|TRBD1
CATRTGGVRNEQFF
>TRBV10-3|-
CAISEIQGMNTEAFF
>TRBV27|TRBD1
CASSFQQGPNTEAFF
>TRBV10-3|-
CAISDKLYNEKLFF
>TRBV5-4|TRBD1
CASRPGQGRNTGELFF
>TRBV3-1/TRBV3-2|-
CASSRTGQSYGYTF
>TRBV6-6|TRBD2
CASRLAGEYEQYF
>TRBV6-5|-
CASRNGGAYTQYF
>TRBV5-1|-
CASIETGGDTQYF
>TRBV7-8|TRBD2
CASTLPGLAGVSGELFF
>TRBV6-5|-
CASSYSSGLAQPQHF
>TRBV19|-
CASSWATQGMAKNIQYF
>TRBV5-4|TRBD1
CASTWDRGGYNEQFF
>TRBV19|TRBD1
CASREQGGYTEAFF
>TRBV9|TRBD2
CASSVEGRTSGNVGELFF
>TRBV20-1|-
CSASYGTQAGELFF
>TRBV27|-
CASSLEGQGLKSPLHF
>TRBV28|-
CASSLNRAATNEKLFF
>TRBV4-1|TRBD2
CASSQGTRSGSVEQFF
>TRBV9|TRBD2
CASSVAGTSPYNEQFF
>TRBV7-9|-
CASSMGLSGNTIYF
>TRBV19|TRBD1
CASSSSPGTGQFF
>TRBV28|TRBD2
CASSSQREGLDEQFF
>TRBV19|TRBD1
CASRATDRVPYSNQPQHF
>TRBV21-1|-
CASSPPFGDSNSNQPQHF
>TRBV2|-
CASGGSSYNEQFF
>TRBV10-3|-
CAISSSGNEQFF
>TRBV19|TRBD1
CASSTQGQTNTEAFF
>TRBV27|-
CASSSLVRLAKNIQYF
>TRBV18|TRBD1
CASSPTGGGNTEAFF
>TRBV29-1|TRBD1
CSARQGAGYGYTF
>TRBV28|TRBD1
CASSLGQGGNQPQHF
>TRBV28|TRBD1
CASRLTGGTYEQYF
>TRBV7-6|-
CASSLAGVSYNEQFF
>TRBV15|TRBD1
CATSEDRALNQPQHF
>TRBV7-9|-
CASSLFGGVNEKLFF
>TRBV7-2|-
CASTMTTGYYEQYF
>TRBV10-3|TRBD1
CAISELDRQGGGYTF
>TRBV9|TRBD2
CASSVTSGYTGELFF
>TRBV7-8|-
CASSAFSYSSYNEQFF
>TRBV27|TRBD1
CASSLGTGGVTGSPLHF
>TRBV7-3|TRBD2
CASSVRGLAGTSTDTQYF
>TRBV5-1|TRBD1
CASSATGAEGGYTF
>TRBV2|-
CASSEAGGIMGEQYF
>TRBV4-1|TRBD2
CASKEREGRSYEQYF
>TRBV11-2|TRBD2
CASSLFREGEQYF
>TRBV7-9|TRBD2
CASSLSLAGANNEQFF
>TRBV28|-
CASSLGWSGALNEQFF
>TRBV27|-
CASSLRAATNYGYTF
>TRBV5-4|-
CASSPGGRRSDTEAFF
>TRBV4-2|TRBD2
CASSHMDQRDLPYEQYF
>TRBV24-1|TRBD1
CATSDTGVNEQFF
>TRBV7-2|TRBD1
CASSLLVGQGSEAFF
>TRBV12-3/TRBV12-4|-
CASSSLHGTSHF